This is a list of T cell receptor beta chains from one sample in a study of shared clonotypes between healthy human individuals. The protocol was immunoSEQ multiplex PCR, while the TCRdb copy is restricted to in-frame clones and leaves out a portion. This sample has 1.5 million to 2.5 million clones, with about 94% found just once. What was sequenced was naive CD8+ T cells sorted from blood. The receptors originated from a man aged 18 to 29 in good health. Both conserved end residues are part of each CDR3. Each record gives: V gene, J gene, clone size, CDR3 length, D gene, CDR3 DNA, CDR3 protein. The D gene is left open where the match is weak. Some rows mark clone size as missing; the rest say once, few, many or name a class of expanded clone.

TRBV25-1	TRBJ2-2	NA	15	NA	TGTGCCAGCAGTGGCCGGACTGATAACACCGGGGAGCTGTTTTTT	CASSGRTDNTGELFF
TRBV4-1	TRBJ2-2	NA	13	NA	TGCGCCAGCAGCCAAGTTGAAATCGGGGAGCTGTTTTTT	CASSQVEIGELFF
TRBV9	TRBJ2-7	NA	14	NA	TGTGCCAGCAGCGTAGACGGCAGGGGTGACGAGCAGTACTTC	CASSVDGRGDEQYF
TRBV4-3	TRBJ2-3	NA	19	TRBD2	TGCGCCAGCAGCCAAGATGGGGAACTAGCGGAGGGGATCACAGATACGCAGTATTTT	CASSQDGELAEGITDTQYF
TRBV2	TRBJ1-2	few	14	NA	TGTGCCAGCAGAGACTCGACGGTACCCTATGGCTACACCTTC	CASRDSTVPYGYTF
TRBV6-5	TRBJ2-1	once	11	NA	TGTGCCAGCAGTTATGGGAATGAGCAGTTCTTC	CASSYGNEQFF
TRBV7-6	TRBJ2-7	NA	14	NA	TGTGCCAGCAGCTCAGGACACCTTTTCGGGGAGCAGTACTTC	CASSSGHLFGEQYF
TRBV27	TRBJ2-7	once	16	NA	TGTGCCAGCAGTCCATCCTCCGGGACGGTTCCCTACGAGCAGTACTTC	CASSPSSGTVPYEQYF
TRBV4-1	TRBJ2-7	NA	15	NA	TGCGCCAGCAGCCTAAAAGAACTGGGGACTTACGAGCAGTACTTC	CASSLKELGTYEQYF
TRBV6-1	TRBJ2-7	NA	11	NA	TGTGCCAGCAGTGACGGATACGAGCAGTACTTC	CASSDGYEQYF
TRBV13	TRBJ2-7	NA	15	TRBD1	TGTGCCAGCAGCGAATCCGGGACAGATCCCTACGAGCAGTACTTC	CASSESGTDPYEQYF
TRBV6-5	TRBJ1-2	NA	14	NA	TGTGCCAGCAGTTATTCGGAGGGCCCCTATGGCTACACCTTC	CASSYSEGPYGYTF
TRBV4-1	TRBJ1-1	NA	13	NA	TGCGCCAGCAGCCAAGCCAGGGAAACTGAAGCTTTCTTT	CASSQARETEAFF
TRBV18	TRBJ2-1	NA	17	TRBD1	TGTGCCAGCTCACCAGGACAGGACCTCAGCTCCTACAATGAGCAGTTCTTC	CASSPGQDLSSYNEQFF
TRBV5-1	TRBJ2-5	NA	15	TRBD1	TGCGCCAGCAGCTCCGGGACAGGGTATGGCGAGACCCAGTACTTC	CASSSGTGYGETQYF
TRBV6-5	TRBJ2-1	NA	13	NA	TGTGCCAGCAGTTATTCAGGGAACAATGAGCAGTTCTTC	CASSYSGNNEQFF
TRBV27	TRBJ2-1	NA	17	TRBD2	TGTGCCAGCAGGGCCCCAGGACTAGCGGACCCCTACAATGAGCAGTTCTTC	CASRAPGLADPYNEQFF
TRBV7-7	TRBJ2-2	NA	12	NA	TGTGCTAGCAGCTGGAGAGGCGGGGAGCTGTTTTTT	CASSWRGGELFF
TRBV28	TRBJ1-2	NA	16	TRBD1	TGTGCCAGCAGTCCAGACGGGACAGGGGAGGCCTATGGCTACACCTTC	CASSPDGTGEAYGYTF
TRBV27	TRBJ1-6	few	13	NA	TGTGCCAGCAGTCGGGGCGGTTTGGTTCCCCTCCACTTT	CASSRGGLVPLHF
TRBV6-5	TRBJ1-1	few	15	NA	TGTGCCAGCAGGGTGAAGGGGGGCATGAACACTGAAGCTTTCTTT	CASRVKGGMNTEAFF
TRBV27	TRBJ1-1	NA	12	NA	TGTGCCAGCAGTTCCGAGTACACTGAAGCTTTCTTT	CASSSEYTEAFF
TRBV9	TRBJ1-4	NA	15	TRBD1	TGTGCCAGCAGCCCCCAGGGGGCGGGGGATGAAAAACTGTTTTTT	CASSPQGAGDEKLFF
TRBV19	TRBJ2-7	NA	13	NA	TGTGCCAGTAGTTGGGGGAGTACCTACGAGCAGTACTTC	CASSWGSTYEQYF
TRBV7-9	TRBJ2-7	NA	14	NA	TGTGCCAGCAGCTCCACTACTACCGCCTACGAGCAGTACTTC	CASSSTTTAYEQYF
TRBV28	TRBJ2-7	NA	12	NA	TGTGCCAGTTCCGGACAGCCTGACGAGCAGTACTTC	CASSGQPDEQYF
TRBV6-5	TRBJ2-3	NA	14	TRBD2	TGTGCCAGCTCATTAGCGGGAGTAGAAGATACGCAGTATTTT	CASSLAGVEDTQYF
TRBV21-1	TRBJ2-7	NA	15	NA	TGTGCCAGCAGCAGCCGGGACAGGCGACCCTACGAGCAGTACTTC	CASSSRDRRPYEQYF
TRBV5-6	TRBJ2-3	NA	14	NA	TGTGCCAGCAGCTTCCCAGGACGAGCAGATACGCAGTATTTT	CASSFPGRADTQYF
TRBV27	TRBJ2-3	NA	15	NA	TGTGCCAGCAGTTTTGGGCCAGGGCAGACAGATACGCAGTATTTT	CASSFGPGQTDTQYF
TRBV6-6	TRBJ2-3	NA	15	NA	TGTGCCAGCAGTTACTCTTCCCCCGCCACAGATACGCAGTATTTT	CASSYSSPATDTQYF
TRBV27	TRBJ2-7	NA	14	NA	TGTGCCAGCAGTTTATCGGGTACGGGCGACGAGCAGTACTTC	CASSLSGTGDEQYF
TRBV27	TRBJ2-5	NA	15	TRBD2	TGTGCCAGCAGTTTGACTAGCGGGTTCCAAGAGACCCAGTACTTC	CASSLTSGFQETQYF
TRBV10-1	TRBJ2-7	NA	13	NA	TGCGCCAGCAGTGAGTCCCGTGTTGGCGAGCAGTACTTC	CASSESRVGEQYF
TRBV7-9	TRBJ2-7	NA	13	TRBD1	TGTGCCAGCAGCTTAGGGACAGGTCGCGAGCAGTACTTC	CASSLGTGREQYF
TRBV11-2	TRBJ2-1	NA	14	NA	TGTGCCAGCAGCTCCGAGGTCTGGGACAATGAGCAGTTCTTC	CASSSEVWDNEQFF
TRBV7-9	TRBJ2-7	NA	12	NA	TGTGCCAGCAGCTTTGGGGTCTACGAGCAGTACTTC	CASSFGVYEQYF
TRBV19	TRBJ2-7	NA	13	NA	TGTGCCAGTAGTTTCAGGCAGTACTACGAGCAGTACTTC	CASSFRQYYEQYF
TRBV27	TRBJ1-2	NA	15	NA	TGTGCCAGCAGCTCAGTAGGGGCGGGGAACTATGGCTACACCTTC	CASSSVGAGNYGYTF
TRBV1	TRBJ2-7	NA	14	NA	TGCACCAGGAGGGGGGCTAGCAACTCCTACGAGCAGTACTTC	CTRRGASNSYEQYF
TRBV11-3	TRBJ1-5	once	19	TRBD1	TGTGCCAGCAGCTTAGCCCAAAGGGACAGGGGTCAAGACGATCAGCCCCAGCATTTT	CASSLAQRDRGQDDQPQHF
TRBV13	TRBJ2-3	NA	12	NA	TGTGCCAGCAGCTTGACCCGAGATACGCAGTATTTT	CASSLTRDTQYF
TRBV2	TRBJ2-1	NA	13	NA	TGTGCCAGCAGTGATGGGCTAGCTGGTGAGCAGTTCTTC	CASSDGLAGEQFF
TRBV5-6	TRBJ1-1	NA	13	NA	TGTGCCAGCAGCTTGGGACAGCTTCCTGAAGCTTTCTTT	CASSLGQLPEAFF
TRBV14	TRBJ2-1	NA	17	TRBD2	TGTGCCAGCAGCCAATCGAATAGCGGGGGTGGGTACAATGAGCAGTTCTTC	CASSQSNSGGGYNEQFF
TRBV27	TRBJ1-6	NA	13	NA	TGTGCCAGCAGTGAAGGGGGGGATTCACCCCTCCACTTT	CASSEGGDSPLHF
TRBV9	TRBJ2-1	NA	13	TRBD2	TGTGCCAGCCAAGAGCGGGGGGGCAATGAGCAGTTCTTC	CASQERGGNEQFF
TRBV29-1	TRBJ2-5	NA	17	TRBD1	TGCAGCGTTGAAGATAGAGGGGACAGGCCCTATCAAGAGACCCAGTACTTC	CSVEDRGDRPYQETQYF
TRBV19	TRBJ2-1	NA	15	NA	TGTGCCAGTATAGGACTCGGGGGAGCAGGGTGGGAGCAGTTCTTC	CASIGLGGAGWEQFF
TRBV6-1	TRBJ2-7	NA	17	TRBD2	TGTGCCAGCAGTGAATCCGGGTTCGGGGGGGGCAGCTACGAGCAGTACTTC	CASSESGFGGGSYEQYF
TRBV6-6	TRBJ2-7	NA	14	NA	TGTGCCAGCAGTTACGAGAAGGGGACCTACGAGCAGTACTTC	CASSYEKGTYEQYF
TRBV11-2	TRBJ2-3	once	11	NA	TGTGCCAGCATTGGCACAGATACGCAGTATTTT	CASIGTDTQYF
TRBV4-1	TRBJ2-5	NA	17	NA	TGCGCCAGCAGCCAAGATATCGGCTGGCAGGCACAAGAGACCCAGTACTTC	CASSQDIGWQAQETQYF
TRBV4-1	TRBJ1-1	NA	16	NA	TGCGCCAGCAGCCCCTCAGGAGGGCAGATGAACACTGAAGCTTTCTTT	CASSPSGGQMNTEAFF
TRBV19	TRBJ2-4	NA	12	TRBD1	TGTGCCAGTTCGGACAGGGCGGACATTCAGTACTTC	CASSDRADIQYF
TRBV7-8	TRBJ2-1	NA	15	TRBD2	TGTGCCAGCAGCCTTGCTAGCGGGGGATACAATGAGCAGTTCTTC	CASSLASGGYNEQFF
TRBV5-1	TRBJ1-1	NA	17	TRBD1	TGCGCCAGCAGCTTGGTCGGGACAGGGGTCGCGGACACTGAAGCTTTCTTT	CASSLVGTGVADTEAFF